The sequence of this TCR beta chain was determined in a study of CD8+CD57+ T cells in acquired aplastic anemia. By flow cytometry, patients selected for sequencing had shown an expansion of CD8+CD57+ cells. Using genomic DNA as the template, TCR beta VDJ and CDR3 profiling was carried out. Each CDR3 protein is one row after TCRdb ran MiXCR on the reads. The table lists roughly 250,000 distinct CDR3 sequences, more than 45% of them singletons. The sequenced sample consisted of sorted CD4+, CD8+, or CD8+CD57+ T cells (not recorded which) from PBMCs. This clonotype was obtained from a human donor with aplastic anemia.

As DNA, the CDR3 is TGCGCCAGCAGTGACTCAGGGGGGGACGAGCAGTACTTC. Translating gives CASSDSGGDEQYF. The rearrangement links TRBV10-2 to TRBJ2-7, with D perhaps being TRBD1 or TRBD2 (7 bases each). CDR3 size: 13 residues. Germline CDR1 and CDR2: WSHSY and SAAADI. The V gene lost 3 bases and the J gene lost 5 bases, with 11 bases spanning the gap.